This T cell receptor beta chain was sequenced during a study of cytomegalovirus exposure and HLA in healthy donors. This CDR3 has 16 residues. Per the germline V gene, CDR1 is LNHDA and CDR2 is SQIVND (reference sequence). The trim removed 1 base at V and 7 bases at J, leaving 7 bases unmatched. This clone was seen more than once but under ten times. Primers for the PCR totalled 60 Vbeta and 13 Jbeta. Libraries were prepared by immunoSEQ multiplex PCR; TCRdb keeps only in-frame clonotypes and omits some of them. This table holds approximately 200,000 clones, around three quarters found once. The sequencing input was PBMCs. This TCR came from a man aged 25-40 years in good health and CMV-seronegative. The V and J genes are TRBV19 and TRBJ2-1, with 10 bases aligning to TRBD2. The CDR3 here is CASSIGRLAGVNEQFF. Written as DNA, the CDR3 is TGTGCCAGTAGTATAGGTCGTCTAGCGGGAGTGAATGAGCAGTTCTTC.